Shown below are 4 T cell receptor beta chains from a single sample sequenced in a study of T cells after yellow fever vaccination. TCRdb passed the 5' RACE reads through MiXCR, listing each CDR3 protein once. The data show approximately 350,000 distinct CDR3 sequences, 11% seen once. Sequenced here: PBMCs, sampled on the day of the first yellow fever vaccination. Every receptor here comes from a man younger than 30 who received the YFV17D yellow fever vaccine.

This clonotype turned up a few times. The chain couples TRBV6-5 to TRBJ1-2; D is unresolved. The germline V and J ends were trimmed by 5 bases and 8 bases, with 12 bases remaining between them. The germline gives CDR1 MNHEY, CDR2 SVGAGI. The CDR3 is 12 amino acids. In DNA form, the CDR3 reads TGTGCCAGCAGTCCCCTTGGATGGGGCTACACCTTC. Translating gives CASSPLGWGYTF.

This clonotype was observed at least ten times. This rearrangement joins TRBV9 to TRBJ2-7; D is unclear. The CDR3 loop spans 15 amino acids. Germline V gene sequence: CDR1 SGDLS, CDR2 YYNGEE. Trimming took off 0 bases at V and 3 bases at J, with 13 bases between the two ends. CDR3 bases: TGTGCCAGCAGCGTAGGTTCCGGGCAGGACTACGAGCAGTACTTC. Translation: CASSVGSGQDYEQYF. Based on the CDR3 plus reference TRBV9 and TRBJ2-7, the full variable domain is DSGVTQTPKHLITATGQRVTLRCSPRSGDLSVYWYQQSLDQGLQFLIQYYNGEERAKGNILERFSAQQFPDLHSELNLSSLELGDSALYFCASSVGSGQDYEQYFGPGTRLTVT.

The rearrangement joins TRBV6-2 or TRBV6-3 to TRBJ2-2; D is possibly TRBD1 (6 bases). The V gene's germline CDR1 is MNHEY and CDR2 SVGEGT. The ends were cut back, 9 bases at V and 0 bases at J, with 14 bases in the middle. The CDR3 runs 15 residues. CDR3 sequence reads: CARYLRTANTGELFF. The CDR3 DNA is TGTGCCAGGTACTTACGGACAGCGAACACCGGGGAGCTGTTTTTT.

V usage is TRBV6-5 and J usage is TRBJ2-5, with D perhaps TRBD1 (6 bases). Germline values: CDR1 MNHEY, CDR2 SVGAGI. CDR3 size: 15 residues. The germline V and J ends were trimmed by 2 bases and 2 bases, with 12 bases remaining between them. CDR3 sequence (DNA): TGTGCCAGCAGTTACGTGGGGGCTAGGCAAGAGACCCAGTACTTC. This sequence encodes CASSYVGARQETQYF.